One sample yielded the 29 T cell receptor beta chains listed below, sequenced in a study of early T cells in non-severe SARS-CoV-2 infection. From the 5' RACE reads, TCRdb called clonotypes with MiXCR, one entry per CDR3 protein. The sample lists approximately 110,000 distinct CDR3 sequences; around 14% were seen once. Sequenced material: whole blood. These receptors were collected from an adult who was a healthcare worker with PCR-confirmed SARS-CoV-2 infection or an uninfected control (not recorded which).

The chain joins TRBV29-1 to TRBJ1-2; TRBD1 might be the D (5 bases). Trimming cost V 7 bases and J 6 bases, with 6 bases left between them. The germline CDR1 and CDR2 sequences are SQVTM and ANQGSEA. The CDR3 consists of 9 residues. CDR3 nucleotide sequence: TGCAGCGGAGGGGATGGCTACACCTTC. Amino acids: CSGGDGYTF.

This chain links TRBV7-9 with TRBJ2-2; D may correspond to TRBD1 or TRBD2 (5 bases each). V was pared by 3 bases and J by 4 bases, with 18 bases between. Per the germline V gene, CDR1 is SEHNR and CDR2 is FQNEAQ (reference sequence). The CDR3 loop spans 17 amino acids. The CDR3 DNA reads TGTGCCAGCAGCTTGAGTCGTTCGGGGCTCCTCACCGGGGAGCTGTTTTTT. It codes for CASSLSRSGLLTGELFF. Based on the CDR3 plus reference TRBV7-9 and TRBJ2-2, the full variable domain is DTGVSQNPRHKITKRGQNVTFRCDPISEHNRLYWYRQTLGQGPEFLTYFQNEAQLEKSRLLSDRFSAERPKGSFSTLEIQRTEQGDSAMYLCASSLSRSGLLTGELFFGEGSRLTVL.

This clonotype was observed a few times. The chain couples TRBV30 to TRBJ1-3; no clear D gene. The CDR3 is made up of 15 amino acids. V lost 0 bases to trimming and J lost 3 bases, with 12 bases between them. Looked up from germline, CDR1 is GTSNPN and CDR2 is SVGIG (reference sequence). DNA of the CDR3: TGTGCCTGGAGTGTCCCCGGAAGACTTGGAAACACCATATATTTT. The encoded protein is CAWSVPGRLGNTIYF.

CDR3 DNA sequence: TGTGCCAGTAGTATTTTCCGCGGTTCCTACGAGCAGTACTTC. Translating it yields CASSIFRGSYEQYF. The gene calls are TRBV19 and TRBJ2-7, with D uncertain. The CDR3 runs 14 residues. Germline CDR1 reads LNHDA; CDR2 reads SQIVND (reference sequence). The V and J ends lost 3 bases and 1 base respectively, with 10 bases between them.

The chain is built from TRBV6-1 and TRBJ1-2, with a tentative D call TRBD1 (5 bases). CDR3 length: 14 amino acids. The V gene lost 4 bases and the J gene lost 4 bases, with 13 bases spanning the gap. Looked up from germline, CDR1 is MNHNS and CDR2 is SASEGT. The CDR3, as DNA: TGTGCCAGCAGTGCTCATACAGGACCCTATGGCTACACCTTC. Translated, it gives CASSAHTGPYGYTF.

DNA for the CDR3: TGCAGCGTTGGCAACAGGGGGGAAGGGGCTGAAGCTTTCTTT. Protein product: CSVGNRGEGAEAFF. This chain uses TRBV29-1 with TRBJ1-1; the match to TRBD1 covers 8 bases. Trimming at V came to 4 bases and at J to 6 bases, leaving 10 bases not matched to a gene. The CDR3 length is 14 residues. Germline CDR1 SQVTM, CDR2 ANQGSEA.

The rearrangement uses TRBV25-1 and TRBJ2-7; D is perhaps TRBD2 (6 bases). V shed 7 bases and J shed 0 bases, with 10 bases lying between them. Looked up from germline, CDR1 is MGHDK and CDR2 is SYGVNS. The CDR3 extends over 13 amino acids. The CDR3 is CASTPGGSYEQYF. The CDR3 region has the DNA TGTGCCAGCACCCCCGGGGGCTCCTACGAGCAGTACTTC.

This clonotype was seen only a few times. In DNA, the CDR3 is TGTGCCAGCAGCTGGGGGGGTACGAATGAGCAGTTCTTC. Its protein product is CASSWGGTNEQFF. This chain connects TRBV6-2 or TRBV6-3 to TRBJ2-1; 7 bases fit TRBD2. Germline trimming cut 6 bases from V and 7 bases from J; bases unmatched to any gene: 6. Germline V gives CDR1 MNHEY, CDR2 SVGEGT. This CDR3 comprises 13 residues.

CDR3 DNA: TGTGCCAGTAGCTCCGGACAGGGGTTGATAGATGGCTACACCTTC. Its translation: CASSSGQGLIDGYTF. The chain uses TRBV19 and TRBJ1-2, with TRBD1 matching over 9 bases. V lost 6 bases, J lost 6 bases, and 11 bases stayed unmatched. The CDR3 runs to 15 residues. Looked up from germline, CDR1 is LNHDA and CDR2 is SQIVND (reference sequence).

This clonotype was seen repeatedly, ten times or more. The CDR3 protein is CASRIEGASTDTQYF. The CDR3 nucleotides are TGCGCCAGCCGTATAGAAGGGGCGAGCACAGATACGCAGTATTTT. The rearrangement links TRBV5-1 to TRBJ2-3; possibly TRBD1 for D (5 bases). Trimming pared 7 bases from V and 0 bases from J, leaving 15 bases between. The CDR3 contains 15 residues. Germline V gene lookup returns CDR1 SGHRS and CDR2 YFSETQ.

V and J are TRBV12-3 or TRBV12-4 and TRBJ2-5; D uncertain. The CDR3 has 14 residues. Trimming took off 3 bases at V and 1 base at J, with 9 bases between the two ends. The CDR3 DNA reads TGTGCCAGCAGTTTGGCGGCGTTCCAAGAGACCCAGTACTTC. This codes for CASSLAAFQETQYF.

This chain joins TRBV20-1 and TRBJ2-1; no reliable D call. Germline V gene lookup returns CDR1 DFQATT and CDR2 SNEGSKA (reference sequence). The V end was cut by 3 bases, the J end by 2 bases, with 11 bases between. The CDR3 is 14 residues long. The CDR3 protein is CSASSSVTYNEQFF. In DNA form, the CDR3 reads TGCAGTGCTAGTTCTAGTGTTACCTACAATGAGCAGTTCTTC.

This clonotype was observed a handful of times. This rearrangement joins TRBV6-2 or TRBV6-3 to TRBJ1-5; D gene uncertain. The length of the CDR3 is 11 residues. Trimming removed 5 bases at V and 8 bases at J, with 7 bases between. CDR1 is MNHEY and CDR2 is SVGEGT in the germline V gene. As DNA, the CDR3 is TGTGCCAGCAGTAGCGGAGAGCCCCAGCATTTT. Translation gives CASSSGEPQHF.

The chain employs TRBV14 and TRBJ2-2; D gene uncertain. V was trimmed by 5 bases and J by 7 bases, leaving 17 bases between them. CDR3 length: 15 amino acids. From germline, CDR1 is SGHDN and CDR2 FVKESK. CDR3 DNA sequence: TGTGCCAGCAGCTCCGAGCGCTGGAGAGGCGGGGAGCTGTTTTTT. Amino acids: CASSSERWRGGELFF.

There are a few counts of this clonotype. The chain combines TRBV10-3 with TRBJ2-1, with 8 bases fitting TRBD2. The germline V gene encodes CDR1 ENHRY and CDR2 SYGVKD. V gave up 3 bases and J gave up 8 bases; unmatched junction bases: 3. This CDR3 contains 13 residues. CDR3 nucleotides: TGTGCCATCAGTGACGGGGGGGACCATGAGCAGTTCTTC. Translated, it gives CAISDGGDHEQFF.

This clonotype was detected a few times. The genes are TRBV3-1 and TRBJ1-1, with D unclear. V lost 5 bases and J lost 0, with 7 bases in between. In germline, CDR1 is LGHDT, CDR2 YNNKEL (reference sequence). There are 13 residues in the CDR3. The CDR3 DNA follows: TGTGCCAGCAGCGAAACACTGAACACTGAAGCTTTCTTT. As protein: CASSETLNTEAFF.

This clonotype has a handful of counts. The chain recombines TRBV3-1 with TRBJ1-4; D ambiguous. With 3 bases removed from V and 0 bases from J, the gap between germline ends came to 5 bases. The CDR3 has 14 amino acids. The germline V gene has CDR1 LGHDT and CDR2 YNNKEL (reference sequence). The DNA of the CDR3 is TGTGCCAGCAGCCACGGAACAACTAATGAAAAACTGTTTTTT. It specifies CASSHGTTNEKLFF.

This chain connects TRBV18 to TRBJ2-5; no clear D. Trimming took 6 bases from V and 2 from J, leaving 13 bases between them. CDR1 is KGHSH and CDR2 is LQKENI in the germline V gene. This CDR3 has 14 residues. CDR3 loop: CASSPVEGQETQYF. The CDR3 DNA reads TGTGCCAGCTCCCCCGTGGAAGGACAAGAGACCCAGTACTTC.

This clonotype was picked up a small number of times. The rearrangement joins TRBV7-9 to TRBJ2-5; TRBD2 matches at 9 bases. The V gene's germline CDR1 is SEHNR and CDR2 FQNEAQ (reference sequence). V lost 1 base, J lost 1 base, and 4 bases stayed unmatched. CDR3 length: 16 amino acids. The CDR3 sequence: CASSLGAGGVQETQYF. The DNA of the CDR3 is TGTGCCAGCAGCTTAGGAGCGGGGGGAGTCCAAGAGACCCAGTACTTC.

This clonotype was detected only a few times. The chain links TRBV30 to TRBJ2-3; D gene uncertain. This CDR3 is 12 amino acids long. V was cut by 2 bases and J by 2 bases, with 5 bases left in between. From germline, CDR1 is GTSNPN and CDR2 SVGIG (reference sequence). The DNA for the CDR3 is TGTGCCTGGAGTTTTTTCACAGATACGCAGTATTTT. Protein sequence: CAWSFFTDTQYF. Full variable domain (remainder filled in from reference TRBV30 and TRBJ2-3): SQTIHQWPATLVQPVGSPLSLECTVEGTSNPNLYWYRQAAGRGLQLLFYSVGIGQISSEVPQNLSASRPQDRQFILSSKKLLLSDSGFYLCAWSFFTDTQYFGPGTRLTVL.

This clonotype was seen a few times. The genes are TRBV6-6 and TRBJ1-1; D gene ambiguous. The germline gives CDR1 MNHNY, CDR2 SVGAGI (reference sequence). The CDR3 sequence is 12 residues long. Deletions cut 7 bases from V and 6 bases from J, with 12 bases between. CDR3 sequence (DNA): TGTGCCAGCAAAAGGGTGGAAGCTGAAGCTTTCTTT. It yields the protein CASKRVEAEAFF.

This chain links TRBV23-1 with TRBJ2-2; no definite D call. TRBV23-1 is flagged as an ORF with uncertain function. The CDR3 spans 15 residues. V lost 6 bases and J 3 bases, leaving 14 bases between the germline ends. The CDR3 DNA reads as TGCGCCAGCAGGGCCGAGAACCCGGACACCGGGGAGCTGTTTTTT. It specifies CASRAENPDTGELFF.

V is TRBV7-2 and J is TRBJ2-3, with 9 bases that match TRBD2. The CDR3 contains 16 residues. Germline loops: CDR1 SGHTA, CDR2 FQGNSA. Unmatched junction bases numbered 3, after V lost 2 bases and J lost 0 bases. The CDR3 nucleotides are TGTGCCAGCAGCTTACTAGCGGGGTCTAGCACAGATACGCAGTATTTT. Amino acid sequence: CASSLLAGSSTDTQYF. The whole variable domain, filled in from reference TRBV7-2 and TRBJ2-3, reads GAGVSQSPSNKVTEKGKDVELRCDPISGHTALYWYRQSLGQGLEFLIYFQGNSAPDKSGLPSDRFSAERTGGSVSTLTIQRTQQEDSAVYLCASSLLAGSSTDTQYFGPGTRLTVL.

A few counts support this clonotype. The chain has TRBV18 and TRBJ2-7, with D perhaps TRBD1 (6 bases). The length of the CDR3 is 16 residues. V was pared by 2 bases and J by 0 bases, with 14 bases between. Germline values: CDR1 KGHSH, CDR2 LQKENI. In nucleotides, the CDR3 is TGTGCCAGCTCACCAGGGACACCTTCCCTCTCCTACGAGCAGTACTTC. The encoded protein is CASSPGTPSLSYEQYF. Full variable domain (outside the CDR3, taken from reference TRBV18 and TRBJ2-7): NAGVMQNPRHLVRRRGQEARLRCSPMKGHSHVYWYRQLPEEGLKFMVYLQKENIIDESGMPKERFSAEFPKEGPSILRIQQVVRGDSAAYFCASSPGTPSLSYEQYFGPGTRLTVT.

The V call is TRBV12-3 or TRBV12-4, the J call TRBJ1-2, with a weak D call TRBD1 (5 bases). The length of the CDR3 is 11 residues. V was trimmed by 5 bases and J by 9 bases, leaving 10 bases between them. CDR3 nucleotide sequence: TGTGCCAGCAGTGGTGCAGGGAGCTACACCTTC. Translated, it gives CASSGAGSYTF.

The rearrangement links TRBV20-1 to TRBJ2-7, with 7 bases aligning to TRBD2. Germline assignment: CDR1 DFQATT and CDR2 SNEGSKA (reference sequence). With 5 bases clipped from V and 0 bases from J, the junction kept 7 bases outside the gene matches. This CDR3 has 14 amino acids. Written as DNA, the CDR3 is TGCAGTGCTGCAGGACTAGGGGACTCCTACGAGCAGTACTTC. This gives the protein CSAAGLGDSYEQYF.

This clonotype was seen a handful of times. The chain employs TRBV10-2 and TRBJ2-5, with 11 bases identical to TRBD2. Germline-derived CDR1 and CDR2 are WSHSY and SAAADI. V dropped 9 bases and J dropped 0; count of bases not matched to a gene: 6. CDR3 length equals 15 residues. CDR3 amino acids: CASRVAGGHQETQYF. In DNA form, the CDR3 reads TGCGCCAGTCGGGTAGCGGGGGGGCACCAAGAGACCCAGTACTTC.

V is TRBV7-8 and J is TRBJ1-5; D not certain. CDR1 is SGHVS, CDR2 FQNEAQ, per germline. The CDR3 runs to 12 residues. Trimming pared 2 bases from V and 6 bases from J, leaving 5 bases between. The DNA of the CDR3 is TGTGCCAGCAGCTTACGGGGTCAGCCCCAGCATTTT. The encoded protein is CASSLRGQPQHF.

This clonotype was seen only a few times. The rearrangement joins TRBV19 to TRBJ1-2; perhaps TRBD1 as D (6 bases). The V gene's germline CDR1 is LNHDA and CDR2 SQIVND (reference sequence). This CDR3 comprises 12 residues. V lost 7 bases, J lost 7 bases, and 13 bases lay in between. Here the CDR3 reads CASTQTGGGYTF. The DNA for the CDR3 is TGTGCCAGTACTCAGACAGGTGGTGGCTACACCTTC.